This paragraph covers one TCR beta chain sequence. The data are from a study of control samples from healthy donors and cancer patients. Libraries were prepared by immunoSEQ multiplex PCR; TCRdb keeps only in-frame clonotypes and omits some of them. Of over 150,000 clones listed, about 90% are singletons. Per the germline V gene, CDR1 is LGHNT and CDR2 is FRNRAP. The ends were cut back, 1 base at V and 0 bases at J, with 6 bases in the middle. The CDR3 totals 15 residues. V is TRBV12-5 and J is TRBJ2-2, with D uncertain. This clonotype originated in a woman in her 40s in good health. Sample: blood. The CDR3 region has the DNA TGTGCTAGTGGTTTGGGAAGTCCGAACACCGGGGAGCTGTTTTTT. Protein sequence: CASGLGSPNTGELFF.